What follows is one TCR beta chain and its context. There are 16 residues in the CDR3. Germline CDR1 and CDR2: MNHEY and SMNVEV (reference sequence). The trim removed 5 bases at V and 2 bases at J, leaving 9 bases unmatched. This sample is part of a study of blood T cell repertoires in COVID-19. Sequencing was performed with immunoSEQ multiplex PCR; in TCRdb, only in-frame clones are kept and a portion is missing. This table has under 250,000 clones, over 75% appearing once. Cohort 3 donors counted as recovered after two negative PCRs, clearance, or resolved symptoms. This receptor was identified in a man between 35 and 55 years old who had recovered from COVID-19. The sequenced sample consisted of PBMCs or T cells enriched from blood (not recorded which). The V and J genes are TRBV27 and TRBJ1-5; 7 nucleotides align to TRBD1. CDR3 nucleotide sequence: TGTGCCAGCAGTCAAACACAGGGGCCGGGCAATCAGCCCCAGCATTTT. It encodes CASSQTQGPGNQPQHF.